These 23 T cell receptor beta chains came from one sample sequenced in a study of radiation and T cells in renal cell carcinoma. Time point described: blood 4 weeks post-SBRT, at nephrectomy. Treatment: 15 Gy SBRT to primary tumor, nephrectomy 4 weeks later. Clones were read by immunoSEQ multiplex PCR, and TCRdb kept only the in-frame ones, dropping some. This table holds 140,000 or so clones, 75% to 90% found once. Source: blood, taken from a patient whose treatment included radiotherapy and nephrectomy. The receptor source for this set is a woman aged 45 to 65 with renal cell carcinoma.

V gene TRBV18 combines with J gene TRBJ1-4, with D perhaps TRBD1 (6 bases). This CDR3 contains 16 residues. CDR1 KGHSH and CDR2 LQKENI come from the germline V gene. Trimming cost V 3 bases and J 5 bases, with 16 bases left between them. The CDR3 DNA sequence: TGTGCCAGCTCACCCACCCGACAGGCCGAGAATGAAAAACTGTTTTTT. This translates into CASSPTRQAENEKLFF.

The rearrangement uses TRBV10-2 and TRBJ2-2, with TRBD1 matching 7 bases. The CDR3 has 14 residues. The germline V gene encodes CDR1 WSHSY and CDR2 SAAADI. The V and J ends lost 7 bases and 0 bases, in that order; junction bases with no gene match: 2. The CDR3 sequence is CASIGTANTGELFF. The DNA of the CDR3 is TGCGCCAGCATCGGGACAGCGAACACCGGGGAGCTGTTTTTT.

The J gene is TRBJ2-1, the V gene TRBV5-1, with TRBD2 matching over 11 bases. CDR3 length: 15 residues. V was pared by 3 bases and J by 6 bases, with 5 bases of the junction left unmatched. Germline V CDR1 and CDR2: SGHRS, YFSETQ. For the CDR3, the DNA is TGCGCCAGCAGCTCGTTAGCGGGAGGGGTCAATGAGCAGTTCTTC. Its translation is CASSSLAGGVNEQFF.

The chain links TRBV4-1 to TRBJ1-2; a weak D match, TRBD1 (5 bases). V was trimmed by 4 bases and J by 2 bases, leaving 14 bases between them. The CDR3 loop spans 15 amino acids. Germline V lookup: CDR1 MGHRA, CDR2 YSYEKL. For the CDR3, the DNA is TGCGCCAGCAGCCCCTGGGACGTAAAAAACTATGGCTACACCTTC. It is translated as CASSPWDVKNYGYTF.

This clone has a single count. V is TRBV27 and J is TRBJ2-7, with TRBD2 matching over 8 bases. After removal of 7 bases from V and 7 bases from J, the junction contained 9 bases not matched to a gene. Germline loops: CDR1 MNHEY, CDR2 SMNVEV (reference sequence). The CDR3 runs to 13 residues. CDR3 sequence reads: CASTLAGPREQYF. CDR3 DNA: TGTGCCAGCACCTTAGCGGGGCCACGGGAGCAGTACTTC.

The V and J genes are TRBV7-2 and TRBJ1-5; TRBD1 is a possible D gene (6 bases). Trimming shortened V by 1 base and J by 0 bases, and 13 bases separated the two germline ends. This CDR3 contains 17 residues. CDR1 is SGHTA and CDR2 is FQGNSA in the germline V gene. The CDR3 DNA reads TGTGCCAGCAGCTTAGATGGTAGGACAGCTAGCAATCAGCCCCAGCATTTT. Translation: CASSLDGRTASNQPQHF.

The V gene is TRBV7-2, the J gene TRBJ2-1; weak D call: TRBD1 (6 bases). Between the trimmed V and J ends, which lost 0 bases and 2 bases, there was a span of 11 bases. The CDR3 has 16 residues. Germline V gene data show CDR1 as SGHTA and CDR2 as FQGNSA. The CDR3 DNA follows: TGTGCCAGCAGCTTAGCGCGAGGGGGTCCCTACAATGAGCAGTTCTTC. It codes for CASSLARGGPYNEQFF.

This clone was detected once. V is TRBV29-1 and J is TRBJ2-5, with 13 nucleotides matching TRBD2. CDR3 length: 14 residues. CDR1 SQVTM and CDR2 ANQGSEA come from the germline V gene. V dropped 6 bases and J dropped 5; count of bases not matched to a gene: 6. This CDR3 reads CSVALAGGSETQYF. The CDR3 coding sequence is TGCAGCGTCGCACTAGCGGGAGGGAGTGAGACCCAGTACTTC.

This clone was seen just once. This rearrangement joins TRBV5-1 to TRBJ2-7; 8 bases map to TRBD2. In germline, CDR1 is SGHRS, CDR2 YFSETQ. With V trimmed by 8 bases and J by 2 bases, 9 bases remained unmatched. This CDR3 has 14 residues. The CDR3 sequence is CASLSGLDTYEQYF. DNA of the CDR3: TGCGCCAGTTTATCGGGACTAGACACCTACGAGCAGTACTTC.

The rearrangement links TRBV6-1 to TRBJ2-3; D perhaps matches TRBD1 (5 bases). Germline V gene sequence: CDR1 MNHNS, CDR2 SASEGT. V lost 1 base and J 3 bases, leaving 11 bases between the germline ends. This CDR3 contains 15 residues. The CDR3 protein is CASSEDLRATDTQYF. The CDR3 bases are TGTGCCAGCAGTGAAGATCTCAGGGCAACAGATACGCAGTATTTT.

This chain uses TRBV10-3 with TRBJ2-5, with 9 bases identical to TRBD1. The CDR3 has 15 residues. CDR1 ENHRY and CDR2 SYGVKD come from the germline V gene. After removal of 3 bases from V and 4 bases from J, the junction contained 6 bases not matched to a gene. The CDR3 DNA follows: TGTGCCATCAGTGAAGGGACAGGGTCTGGAGAGACCCAGTACTTC. Protein: CAISEGTGSGETQYF.

This chain connects TRBV5-1 to TRBJ1-2, with D unresolved. Trimming removed 4 bases at V and 8 bases at J, with 18 bases between. From germline, CDR1 is SGHRS and CDR2 YFSETQ. This CDR3 contains 14 residues. CDR3 bases: TGCGCCAGCAGCCGCACCGAGAGCGGAGGAGGCTACACCTTC. Residues: CASSRTESGGGYTF.

This chain uses TRBV4-3 with TRBJ2-1, with D unclear. CDR3 length equals 17 residues. Trimming left V 0 bases short and J 3 bases short, with 15 bases between. Germline CDR1 LGHNA, CDR2 YSLEER. DNA of the CDR3: TGCGCCAGCAGCCAAGATCAGGCCGATTACAACTACAATGAGCAGTTCTTC. Translation: CASSQDQADYNYNEQFF.

In this sample, this clone turned up once. The V and J genes are TRBV5-4 and TRBJ2-5, with 8 bases that match TRBD1. This CDR3 has 14 residues. CDR1 is SGHNT, CDR2 YYREEE, per germline (reference sequence). V shed 4 bases, J shed 5 bases, and the junction held 7 bases outside the gene matches. CDR3 amino acids: CASSVDRAGETQYF. The CDR3 bases are TGTGCCAGCAGCGTGGACAGGGCTGGCGAGACCCAGTACTTC.

A few counts support this clone. This rearrangement joins TRBV5-4 to TRBJ2-7, with D possibly matching TRBD2 (6 bases). The germline V and J ends were trimmed by 0 bases and 4 bases, with 14 bases remaining between them. From germline, CDR1 is SGHNT and CDR2 YYREEE (reference sequence). This CDR3 is built from 15 residues. The CDR3 DNA is TGTGCCAGCAGCTTGGGAGGGCAGGGAGGATACGAGCAGTACTTC. Amino acids: CASSLGGQGGYEQYF.

V gene TRBV5-1 combines with J gene TRBJ1-3; the D gene is possibly TRBD1 (6 bases). V was cut by 3 bases and J by 0 bases, with 13 bases left in between. CDR3 size: 16 residues. CDR1 is SGHRS, CDR2 YFSETQ, per germline. CDR3 residues: CASSWGASGSGNTIYF. DNA of the CDR3: TGCGCCAGCAGCTGGGGGGCGTCAGGCTCTGGAAACACCATATATTTT.

The V gene is TRBV4-3, the J gene TRBJ1-1; no firm D call. Germline assignment: CDR1 LGHNA and CDR2 YSLEER. V was pared by 0 bases and J by 1 base, with 6 bases between. The CDR3 length is 14 residues. The CDR3 spells CASSQDRGNTEAFF. The DNA of the CDR3 is TGCGCCAGCAGCCAAGATCGAGGGAACACTGAAGCTTTCTTT.

This clone is a singleton in its sample. This chain links TRBV5-5 with TRBJ2-3; 9 nucleotides agree with TRBD1. Germline CDR1 is SGHKS and CDR2 is YYEKEE (reference sequence). This CDR3 spans 18 amino acids. V lost 4 bases to trimming and J lost 2 bases; unmatched junction nucleotides: 14. DNA of the CDR3: TGTGCCAGCAGCCCCGTTCGTTCGGGACAGGGCCCCACAGATACGCAGTATTTT. Translation gives CASSPVRSGQGPTDTQYF.

The CDR3 sequence is CASSLAGGDNEQFF. In nucleotides, the CDR3 is TGTGCCAGCAGCTTAGCGGGAGGGGACAATGAGCAGTTCTTC. The V and J genes are TRBV7-9 and TRBJ2-1; 7 bases line up with TRBD2. The CDR3 loop spans 14 amino acids. The V segment lost 0 bases and the J segment 5 bases; nucleotides outside the gene matches: 1. Looked up from germline, CDR1 is SEHNR and CDR2 is FQNEAQ (reference sequence).

The chain recombines TRBV7-9 with TRBJ2-1; 10 positions match TRBD2. With 1 base clipped from V and 3 bases from J, the junction kept 12 bases outside the gene matches. Germline-derived CDR1 and CDR2 are SEHNR and FQNEAQ (reference sequence). The CDR3 is made up of 19 amino acids. CDR3 loop: CASSLGISGGPVSYNEQFF. The CDR3 DNA reads TGTGCCAGCAGCTTAGGGATTAGCGGGGGGCCGGTGAGCTACAATGAGCAGTTCTTC. Based on the CDR3 plus reference TRBV7-9 and TRBJ2-1, the full variable domain is DTGVSQNPRHKITKRGQNVTFRCDPISEHNRLYWYRQTLGQGPEFLTYFQNEAQLEKSRLLSDRFSAERPKGSFSTLEIQRTEQGDSAMYLCASSLGISGGPVSYNEQFFGPGTRLTVL.

This rearrangement joins TRBV10-3 to TRBJ1-3; D is unclear. Germline CDR1 is ENHRY and CDR2 is SYGVKD. This CDR3 contains 14 residues. Trimming took 8 bases from V and 1 from J, leaving 12 bases between them. CDR3 DNA: TGTGCCATCGGAATCGTAGGGTCTGGAAACACCATATATTTT. Translated, it gives CAIGIVGSGNTIYF.

The chain recombines TRBV27 with TRBJ1-2; 9 bases align to TRBD1. The V gene's germline CDR1 is MNHEY and CDR2 SMNVEV (reference sequence). The CDR3 covers 13 residues. V dropped 6 bases and J dropped 4; count of bases not matched to a gene: 3. In DNA, the CDR3 is TGTGCCAGCAGGGGACAGGGCGCCTATGGCTACACCTTC. This encodes CASRGQGAYGYTF.

The rearrangement links TRBV5-4 to TRBJ1-2; D ambiguous. V was cut by 5 bases and J by 6 bases, with 14 bases left in between. Per germline, CDR1 SGHNT and CDR2 YYREEE (reference sequence). CDR3 length: 13 amino acids. CDR3 DNA sequence: TGTGCCAGCAGACCCGGCCAGGCGGATGGCTACACCTTC. Translation gives CASRPGQADGYTF.